Below, 3 T cell receptor beta chains from the same sample are listed, as sequenced in a study of breast tumors, draining lymph nodes, adjacent tissues. TCRdb reprocessed the multiplex PCR reads with MiXCR, giving one entry per CDR3 protein. The sample has more than 100,000 distinct CDR3 sequences, about a fifth seen once. Axillary draining lymph nodes of breast cancer patients supplied the node samples. Input material: axillary lymph node tissue. Every receptor here comes from a female donor with breast cancer. Some clones in this sample may be carry-over from other donors' samples.

This clonotype came up many times. The chain employs TRBV19 and TRBJ1-2; D is unresolved. The CDR3 totals 13 residues. The V end was cut by 6 bases, the J end by 7 bases, with 15 bases between. Germline V gene lookup returns CDR1 LNHDA and CDR2 SQIVND (reference sequence). The CDR3, as DNA: TGTGCCAGTAGCCGCCGAGACATGGGTGGCTACACCTTC. Translated, it gives CASSRRDMGGYTF.

This clonotype was recorded at least ten times. The chain uses TRBV30 and TRBJ1-2, with TRBD1 identical over 10 bases. The CDR3 has 14 amino acids. Germline CDR1 is GTSNPN and CDR2 is SVGIG (reference sequence). Losses at the gene ends were 2 bases for V and 4 bases for J; bases not matched to a gene: 4. The CDR3 reads CAWSLTGGPYGYTF. CDR3 coding DNA: TGTGCCTGGAGTCTGACAGGGGGCCCCTATGGCTACACCTTC.

This clonotype has a count of ten or more. The chain is built from TRBV3-1 and TRBJ2-5; D unresolved. The CDR3 is 14 residues long. The ends were cut back, 1 base at V and 5 bases at J, with 11 bases in the middle. Per germline, CDR1 LGHDT and CDR2 YNNKEL (reference sequence). The CDR3 bases are TGTGCCAGCAGCCAAGGGGTGGGATTGGAGACCCAGTACTTC. Protein: CASSQGVGLETQYF.